Given below is one T cell receptor beta chain in context. The antigen remains unidentified. This sample was included in a study of T-cell memory formation after mild COVID-19. General observations from the study: CM and EM subsets held most contracting CD4+ clones; EMRA held CD8+ ones.

TCRdb ran MiXCR on the 5' RACE reads and lists one entry per CDR3 protein. Here the sample spans 550,000 to 650,000 distinct CDR3 sequences, around a sixth being singletons. The sample consisted of PBMCs or a T cell subset sorted from them (not recorded which). The clonotype was recovered from an adult woman who had mild COVID-19 (a few samples of this study predate the infection). Cell type and time point are not known.

The CDR3 DNA follows: TGTGCCAGCAGCTTAGCGCGTACGGGGGGGCCGGGTACGCAGTATTTT. Protein product: CASSLARTGGPGTQYF. V and J are TRBV7-6 and TRBJ2-3; 8 nucleotides align to TRBD2. Losses at the gene ends were 0 bases for V and 8 bases for J; bases not matched to a gene: 10. CDR3 size: 16 residues. The V gene's germline CDR1 is SGHVS and CDR2 FNYEAQ. Variable domain in full (rest from reference TRBV7-6 and TRBJ2-3): GAGVSQSPRYKVTKRGQDVALRCDPISGHVSLYWYRQALGQGPEFLTYFNYEAQQDKSGLPNDRFSAERPEGSISTLTIQRTEQRDSAMYRCASSLARTGGPGTQYFGPGTRLTVL.